The following is a T cell receptor (beta chain) sequence with its context. Its antigen is unidentified. The data are from a study of blood T cells in healthy people across ages. The study, taken as a whole, reports: Long-lived donors had more naive CD4+ cells and higher diversity than aged donors.

The second PCR ran roughly 7 to 11 cycles with a sample-barcoded 5' primer and J-beta primers. From the 5' RACE reads, TCRdb called clonotypes with MiXCR, one entry per CDR3 protein. The sample shows 700,000 or so distinct CDR3 sequences, 40% to 45% of them seen only once. The CDR3 extends over 15 amino acids. Trimming removed 10 bases from V and 13 bases from J, with 29 bases in between. CDR1 and CDR2 (germline): SGHAT, FQNNGV. The chain combines TRBV11-2 with TRBJ2-1, with unresolved D. What was sequenced was blood. This TCR was recovered from a man older than 75 in good health. The CDR3 protein is CATERPGFFGETQFF. DNA for the CDR3: TGTGCCACCGAAAGACCGGGTTTTTTCGGAGAGACCCAGTTCTTC.